Listed below are T cell receptor beta chains from one sample, sequenced in a study of shared clonotypes between healthy human individuals. TCRdb keeps only in-frame clones here, not all; method: immunoSEQ multiplex PCR. The repertoire holds about 680,000 clones, with around 72% as singletons. The specimen sequenced was memory CD4+ T cells sorted from blood. These receptors were taken from a woman aged 25 to 45 in good health. Both conserved end residues are trimmed from each CDR3. The D gene is left open where the match is weak.

cdr3_aa	v_call	j_call	d_call
ASSYSRVTEAF	TRBV6-5	TRBJ1-1	NA
ASSSPIHQPQH	TRBV28	TRBJ1-5	NA
ASSLAHSGNTIY	TRBV28	TRBJ1-3	NA
ASSRQSYQPQH	TRBV6-1	TRBJ1-5	NA
ASSELTDTQY	TRBV6-1	TRBJ2-3	NA
ASSSQTDTQY	TRBV21-1	TRBJ2-3	NA
AISRDTNTGELF	TRBV10-3	TRBJ2-2	NA
ASSLGLATYEQY	TRBV4-2	TRBJ2-7	TRBD2
ASTLRGTSVYNEQF	TRBV27	TRBJ2-1	TRBD2
ASSPGRSNTEAF	TRBV18	TRBJ1-1	NA
ASSLAKTPLNEQF	TRBV7-6	TRBJ2-1	NA
ASSPRTGANEQY	TRBV6-1	TRBJ2-7	TRBD1
ASKLPGTGREKLF	TRBV4-1	TRBJ1-4	TRBD1
SVTSGSGGSYNEQF	TRBV29-1	TRBJ2-1	TRBD2
ASSSPTRTAVDEQY	TRBV27	TRBJ2-7	NA
ASSLISGEQY	TRBV7-9	TRBJ2-7	NA
ASSRGPGNTIY	TRBV5-6	TRBJ1-3	NA
ASSRTRVTGELF	TRBV19	TRBJ2-2	NA
ASSSRQAYTIY	TRBV7-9	TRBJ1-3	NA
ASSLASSLAVTGELF	TRBV5-4	TRBJ2-2	TRBD2
ASSLDGGRSGNTIY	TRBV5-4	TRBJ1-3	NA
ASSRTGGESYT	TRBV5-1	TRBJ1-2	TRBD1
SVESPRRGYEQY	TRBV29-1	TRBJ2-7	NA
SARGRDNQPQH	TRBV29-1	TRBJ1-5	NA
ASGSGGLTSYNEQF	TRBV12-5	TRBJ2-1	NA
ASMAVGYGYT	TRBV6-5	TRBJ1-2	NA
ASSLRHRGRSYEQY	TRBV7-2	TRBJ2-7	TRBD1
ASSTTGTGVQSNQPQH	TRBV19	TRBJ1-5	TRBD1
ASSRQYTGELF	TRBV4-2	TRBJ2-2	NA
ASSVLGTGFRHEQY	TRBV7-9	TRBJ2-7	TRBD1
ASSQGDRVHYGYT	TRBV4-1	TRBJ1-2	TRBD1
ASSAATNYGYT	TRBV19	TRBJ1-2	NA
ASSQPGTWIYEQY	TRBV6-6	TRBJ2-7	NA
SVVGTGGSSYT	TRBV29-1	TRBJ1-2	TRBD1
ASSPRGEVF	TRBV13	TRBJ2-1	NA
ASSELTEQY	TRBV25-1	TRBJ2-7	NA
SVLLELQSREQY	TRBV29-1	TRBJ2-7	NA
ASSFRGLAGKSSYNEQF	TRBV5-6	TRBJ2-1	TRBD2
ASSSGETGYGYT	TRBV5-1	TRBJ1-2	NA
ASSSHRDTQPQH	TRBV27	TRBJ1-5	NA
ASSLSRAKNTEAF	TRBV27	TRBJ1-1	NA
ASSPSVLSGETQY	TRBV7-2	TRBJ2-5	NA
ASSPPELARPCYNEQF	TRBV23-1	TRBJ2-1	NA
ASSLGTSGYNEQF	TRBV5-1	TRBJ2-1	TRBD2
AWRGMREQY	TRBV30	TRBJ2-7	NA
ASSLNRDREPGQY	TRBV27	TRBJ2-7	TRBD1
SVEDSENEKLF	TRBV29-1	TRBJ1-4	NA
ASSPGTGSLEQY	TRBV5-1	NA	TRBD1
AYCPGGPGDTQY	TRBV30	TRBJ2-3	TRBD2
ASRGLAGTDTQY	TRBV2	TRBJ2-3	TRBD2
ASSPGAAELGTDTQY	TRBV7-9	TRBJ2-3	NA
SVELSTDTQY	TRBV29-1	TRBJ2-3	NA
ASSLAYASGSRVTSYEQY	TRBV28	TRBJ2-7	NA
ASTTGGDRNEQF	TRBV5-4	TRBJ2-1	TRBD1
ASIDRRGVFSDEQY	TRBV2	TRBJ2-7	NA
ASSKRTALTDTQY	TRBV5-6	TRBJ2-3	NA
ASSLEGSSYNEQF	TRBV7-2	TRBJ2-1	NA